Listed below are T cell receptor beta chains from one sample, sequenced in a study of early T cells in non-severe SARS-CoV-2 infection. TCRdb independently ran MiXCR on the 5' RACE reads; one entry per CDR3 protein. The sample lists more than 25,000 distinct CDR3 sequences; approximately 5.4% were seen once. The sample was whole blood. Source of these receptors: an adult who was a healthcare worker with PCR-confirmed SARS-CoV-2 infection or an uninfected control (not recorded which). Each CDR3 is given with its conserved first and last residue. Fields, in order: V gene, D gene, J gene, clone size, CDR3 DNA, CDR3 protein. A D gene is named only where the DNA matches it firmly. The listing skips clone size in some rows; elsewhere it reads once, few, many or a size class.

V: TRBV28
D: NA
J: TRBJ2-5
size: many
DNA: TGTGCCAGCAGTCTTATCCCTATCGGCCTTCAAGAGACCCAGTACTTC
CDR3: CASSLIPIGLQETQYF

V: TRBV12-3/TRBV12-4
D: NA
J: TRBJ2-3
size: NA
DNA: TGTGCCAGCAGTGAATTAGAGGATACGCAGTATTTT
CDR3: CASSELEDTQYF

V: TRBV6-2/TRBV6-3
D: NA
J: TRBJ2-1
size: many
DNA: TGTGCCAGCAGTCAGACCAGGGAGCCCCCCTACAATGAGCAGTTCTTC
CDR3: CASSQTREPPYNEQFF

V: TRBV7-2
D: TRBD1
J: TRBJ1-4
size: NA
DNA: TGTGCCAGCAGCTTCCAGGGGGCTAATGAAAAACTGTTTTTT
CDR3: CASSFQGANEKLFF

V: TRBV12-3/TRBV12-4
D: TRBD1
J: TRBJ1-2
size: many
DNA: TGTGCCAGCAGTCCGGGACAGGGGGCAGGCGGCTACACCTTC
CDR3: CASSPGQGAGGYTF

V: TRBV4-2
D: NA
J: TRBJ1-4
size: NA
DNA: TGTGCCAGCAGCCAAGCGGACGGTGCAACTAATGAAAAACTGTTTTTT
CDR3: CASSQADGATNEKLFF

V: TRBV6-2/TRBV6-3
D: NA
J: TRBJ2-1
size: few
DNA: TGTGCCAGCAGTTCCCGGGCGGGGATAGCCTACAATGAGCAGTTCTTC
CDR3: CASSSRAGIAYNEQFF

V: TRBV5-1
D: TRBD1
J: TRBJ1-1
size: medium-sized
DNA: TGCGCCAGCAGCTTGGCCAAGGACAGGTTGAACACTGAAGCTTTCTTT
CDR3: CASSLAKDRLNTEAFF

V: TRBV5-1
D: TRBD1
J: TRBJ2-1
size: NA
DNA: TGCGCCAGCAGCTTGGTTAGGACAGGGGTGTTTTCCTACAATGAGCAGTTCTTC
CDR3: CASSLVRTGVFSYNEQFF

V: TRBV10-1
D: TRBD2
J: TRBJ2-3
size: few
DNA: TGCGCCAGCAGCCCGGGACTAGCGAGTACAGATACGCAGTATTTT
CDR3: CASSPGLASTDTQYF

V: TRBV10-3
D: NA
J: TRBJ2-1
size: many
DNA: TGTGCCATCAGTCCGACTGGGAAACACAATGAGCAGTTCTTC
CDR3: CAISPTGKHNEQFF

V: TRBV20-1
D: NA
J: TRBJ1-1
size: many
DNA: TGCAGTGCTAGGCCGACAGGCCTGAACACTGAAGCTTTCTTT
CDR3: CSARPTGLNTEAFF

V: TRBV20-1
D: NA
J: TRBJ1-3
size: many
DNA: TGCAGTGCGGGTGACAGGAGCTCTGGAAACACCATATATTTT
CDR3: CSAGDRSSGNTIYF

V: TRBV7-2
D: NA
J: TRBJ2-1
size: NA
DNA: TGTGCCAGCAGGACAGCGTCCTACAATGAGCAGTTCTTC
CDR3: CASRTASYNEQFF

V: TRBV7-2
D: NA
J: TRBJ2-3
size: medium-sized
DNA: TGTGCCAGCAGATCGACCCCGGTGAGCACAGATACGCAGTATTTT
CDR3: CASRSTPVSTDTQYF

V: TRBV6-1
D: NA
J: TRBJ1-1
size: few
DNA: TGTGCCACGCAGCTCGGGAACACTGAAGCTTTCTTT
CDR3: CATQLGNTEAFF

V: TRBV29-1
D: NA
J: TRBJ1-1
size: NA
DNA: TGCAGCACCCGAAGGGGGAACACTGAAGCTTTCTTT
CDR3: CSTRRGNTEAFF

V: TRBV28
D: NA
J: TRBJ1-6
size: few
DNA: TGTGCCAGCAGTTTGCTTTCTGGGGCACCCCTCCACTTT
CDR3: CASSLLSGAPLHF

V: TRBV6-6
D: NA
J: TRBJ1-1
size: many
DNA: TGTGCCAGCAGCCCAGAGAACACTGAAGCTTTCTTT
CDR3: CASSPENTEAFF

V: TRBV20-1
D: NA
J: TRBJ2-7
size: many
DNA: TGCAGTGCTGGGAGGGCGGACAGTTCCTACGAGCAGTACTTC
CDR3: CSAGRADSSYEQYF

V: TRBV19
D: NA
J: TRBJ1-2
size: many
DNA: TGTGCCAGTAGCCCGTTCGACAGATACTACACCTTC
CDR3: CASSPFDRYYTF

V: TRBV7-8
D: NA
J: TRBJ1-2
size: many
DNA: TGTGCCAGCAGCTTAGCGCGGGGGACTAAGTCGAACTATGGCTACACCTTC
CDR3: CASSLARGTKSNYGYTF

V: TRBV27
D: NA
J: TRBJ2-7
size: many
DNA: TGTGCCAGCAGCCCGAGGGAGTCAGGGCTCGGAGAGCAGTACTTC
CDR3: CASSPRESGLGEQYF

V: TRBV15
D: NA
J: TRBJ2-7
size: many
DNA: TGTGCCACCAGCAGAGATCGGATCCACGAGCAGTACTTC
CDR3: CATSRDRIHEQYF

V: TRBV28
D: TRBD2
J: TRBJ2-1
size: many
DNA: TGTGCCAGCAGCTCAGCGGGGGGGCTATCGAATGAGCAGTTCTTC
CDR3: CASSSAGGLSNEQFF

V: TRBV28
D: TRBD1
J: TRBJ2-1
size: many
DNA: TGTGCCAGCAGTTCACGACAGGGCCGTGAGAATGAGCAGTTCTTC
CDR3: CASSSRQGRENEQFF

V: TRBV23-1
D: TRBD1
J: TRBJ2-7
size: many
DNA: TGCGCCAGCAGTCGTACAACGGGACAGGGGCTCTTCGAGCAGTACTTC
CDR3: CASSRTTGQGLFEQYF

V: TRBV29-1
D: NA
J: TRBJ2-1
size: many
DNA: TGCAGCGTTGGGCCCGAGAGCTCCTACAATGAGCAGTTCTTC
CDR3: CSVGPESSYNEQFF

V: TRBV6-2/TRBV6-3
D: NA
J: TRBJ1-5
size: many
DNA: TGTGCCAGCAGTTCGGCCGGACAAGTCAATCAGCCCCAGCATTTT
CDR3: CASSSAGQVNQPQHF

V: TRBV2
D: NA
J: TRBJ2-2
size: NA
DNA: TGTGCCAGCAGTGTTAGAGTAGCGAACACCGGGGAGCTGTTTTTT
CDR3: CASSVRVANTGELFF

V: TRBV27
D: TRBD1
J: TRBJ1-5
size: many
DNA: TGTGCCAGCTCGGGACAGTACAATCAGCCCCAGCATTTT
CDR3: CASSGQYNQPQHF

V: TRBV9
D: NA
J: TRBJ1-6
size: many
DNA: TGTGCCAGCAGCGTAGATAGAGGGAGTGGACCCCTCCACTTT
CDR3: CASSVDRGSGPLHF

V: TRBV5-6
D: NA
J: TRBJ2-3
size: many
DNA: TGTGCCAGCAGCTTGGGGCCGGCAGGCACAGATACGCAGTATTTT
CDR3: CASSLGPAGTDTQYF

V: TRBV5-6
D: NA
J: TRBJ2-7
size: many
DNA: TGTGCCAGCAGCTTAGGGCAGTACGAGCAGTACTTC
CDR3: CASSLGQYEQYF